This note documents a single T cell receptor beta chain sequence. Clones were read by immunoSEQ multiplex PCR, and TCRdb kept only the in-frame ones, dropping some. The sample holds approximately 190,000 clones, about four fifths seen once. This entry is derived from a study of blood T cell repertoires in COVID-19. Germline trimming cut 2 bases from V and 2 bases from J; bases unmatched to any gene: 9. CDR3 size: 16 residues. In germline, CDR1 is SGHNT, CDR2 YYREEE (reference sequence). V usage is TRBV5-4 and J usage is TRBJ1-2, with 7 bases that match TRBD1. The sequenced sample consisted of PBMCs or T cells enriched from blood (not recorded which). This TCR came from a woman in her thirties who had been exposed to COVID-19. The CDR3: CASSLSRQGPNYGYTF. The CDR3 nucleotides are TGTGCCAGCAGCTTATCTCGACAGGGCCCCAACTATGGCTACACCTTC.